This T cell receptor beta chain was sequenced for a study of shared clonotypes between healthy human individuals. Study-wide results and limits: A reduction in generation probabilities was seen for non-shared clonotypes relative to those shared by all four donors.

Trimming took 9 bases from V and 0 from J, leaving 6 bases between them. This CDR3 comprises 12 residues. CDR1 and CDR2 (germline): MDHEN, SYDVKM. As to this clone: Antigen specificity is unknown. At the DNA level, this CDR3 is encoded by other sequences in the same sample as well.

The method was immunoSEQ multiplex PCR; TCRdb's version includes in-frame clones alone and lacks a portion of them. The sample lists hundreds of thousands of clones; around 73% were seen once. The receptor was isolated from a woman in her twenties or thirties in good health. The chain has TRBV28 and TRBJ1-5; no definite D call. Specimen: memory CD4+ T cells sorted from blood. Stated subset: CD45RA-negative fraction. The chain's CDR3 is CASTYSNQPQHF. CDR3 nucleotides: TGTGCCAGTACGTATAGCAATCAGCCCCAGCATTTT.